This TCR beta chain was captured by sequencing in a study of T cells in Graves' hyperthyroidism and ophthalmopathy. This CDR3 is 14 amino acids long. Germline assignment: CDR1 SQVTM and CDR2 ANQGSEA. With 7 bases clipped from V and 5 bases from J, the junction kept 8 bases outside the gene matches. The study excluded patients with uncontrolled infection, other autoimmune disease, pregnancy or lactation. RNA transcripts provided the source from which TCR beta CDR3 regions were amplified. The TCR CDR3 was amplified in a first-round RT-PCR using the HTBI primer set. TCRdb ran MiXCR on the multiplex PCR reads and lists one entry per CDR3 protein. This table has more than 300,000 distinct CDR3 sequences, about 15% appearing once.

The receptor's source is a woman in her thirties with Graves' hyperthyroidism that later progressed to Graves' ophthalmopathy. The specimen was blood. V usage is TRBV29-1 and J usage is TRBJ2-5; 12 bases align to TRBD2. CDR3 residues: CSAELAGGGETQYF. The CDR3 nucleotides are TGCAGCGCAGAACTAGCGGGGGGCGGCGAGACCCAGTACTTC.